One and the same sample provided the 24 T cell receptor beta chains below, sequenced in a study of blood T cell repertoires in COVID-19. Using immunoSEQ multiplex PCR, the repertoire was profiled, and TCRdb retains in-frame clones only, with some absent. The sample includes nearly 90,000 clones, about nine tenths seen only once; the top ten take over 5.5%. Sequencing used peripheral blood. Receptors were obtained from a man between 18 and 35 years old with COVID-19, enrolled during active disease.

The V gene is TRBV3-1 (or the pseudogene TRBV3-2), the J gene TRBJ2-1; D is ambiguous. The CDR3 consists of 14 residues. V gave up 0 bases and J gave up 5 bases, with 8 bases separating them. The germline CDR1 and CDR2 sequences are LGHDT and YNNKEL (reference sequence). CDR3 sequence reads: CASSQEIENNEQFF. CDR3 DNA sequence: TGTGCCAGCAGCCAAGAAATAGAGAACAATGAGCAGTTCTTC.

Concerning this clone itself: The germline gene is not matched at one end of the junction; a read error may be the cause. The V call is TRBV5-1, the J call TRBJ1-4; a possible D gene is TRBD1 (5 bases). Germline values: CDR1 SGHRS, CDR2 YFSETQ. This CDR3 region has 16 residues. CDR3: CASRYGGGATNEKLLF. Here the CDR3 DNA reads TGCGCCAGCAGGTACGGGGGAGGCGCAACTAATGAAAAACTGCTTTTT.

The chain combines TRBV6-4 with TRBJ2-2, with a possible D match to TRBD2 (5 bases). The CDR3 contains 14 residues. V lost 9 bases and J lost 0, with 11 bases in between. Per germline, CDR1 MRHNA and CDR2 SNTAGT. Written as DNA, the CDR3 is TGTGCCAGTCAGGACTCGGCGAACACCGGGGAGCTGTTTTTT. This translates into CASQDSANTGELFF.

This rearrangement joins TRBV14 to TRBJ2-2, with 9 bases that match TRBD2. CDR1 is SGHDN, CDR2 FVKESK, per germline. The CDR3 has 17 amino acids. J was trimmed by 1 base and V by 0 bases; bases with no gene match: 3. CDR3 protein: CASSQDQTSGNTGELFF. The CDR3 DNA follows: TGTGCCAGCAGCCAAGATCAGACTAGCGGGAACACCGGGGAGCTGTTTTTT.

The chain recombines TRBV18 with TRBJ2-3, with TRBD2 as a possible D gene (5 bases). Germline V CDR1 and CDR2: KGHSH, LQKENI. The CDR3 has 15 residues. V gave up 1 base and J gave up 6 bases, with 14 bases separating them. The CDR3 is CASSPQWESRDTQYF. As DNA, the CDR3 is TGTGCCAGCTCACCACAGTGGGAGTCACGGGATACGCAGTATTTT.

This clone was recorded once. The chain employs TRBV7-6 and TRBJ2-5; 12 bases are a match to TRBD2. The CDR3 is 16 amino acids. Germline V CDR1 and CDR2: SGHVS, FNYEAQ. V lost 3 bases and J lost 5; bases outside the gene matches: 7. CDR3 nucleotide sequence: TGTGCCAGCAGCTTCGGACTAGCGGGAATGCGGGAGACCCAGTACTTC. It encodes CASSFGLAGMRETQYF. Drawing the rest from reference TRBV7-6 and TRBJ2-5, the complete variable domain is GAGVSQSPRYKVTKRGQDVALRCDPISGHVSLYWYRQALGQGPEFLTYFNYEAQQDKSGLPNDRFSAERPEGSISTLTIQRTEQRDSAMYRCASSFGLAGMRETQYFGPGTRLLVL.

The chain recombines TRBV9 with TRBJ2-7, with 15 bases identical to TRBD2. CDR1 SGDLS and CDR2 YYNGEE come from the germline V gene. The V segment lost 5 bases and the J segment 3 bases; nucleotides outside the gene matches: 3. The CDR3 has 15 residues. The CDR3 bases are TGTGCCAGCAGTGAGGGACTAGCGGGGGGCTACGAGCAGTACTTC. It translates to CASSEGLAGGYEQYF.

This chain joins TRBV7-6 and TRBJ2-7; D is ambiguous. V lost 5 bases to trimming and J lost 2 bases, with 10 bases between them. The CDR3 loop spans 13 amino acids. The germline V gene encodes CDR1 SGHVS and CDR2 FNYEAQ. For the CDR3, the DNA is TGTGCCAGCAGCCCCGGGTTCACCTACGAGCAGTACTTC. It yields the protein CASSPGFTYEQYF.

This sequence joins TRBV14 and TRBJ2-6, with TRBD2 as a possible D gene (5 bases). The CDR3 extends over 17 amino acids. Germline CDR1 and CDR2: SGHDN and FVKESK. With 2 bases removed from V and 0 bases from J, the gap between germline ends came to 11 bases. CDR3 bases: TGTGCCAGCAGCCAACGAGGGCGTCTCTCTGGGGCCAACGTCCTGACTTTC. Protein: CASSQRGRLSGANVLTF.

The V and J genes are TRBV7-9 and TRBJ2-1, with 7 bases identical to TRBD1. This CDR3 is 13 amino acids long. The germline V gene encodes CDR1 SEHNR and CDR2 FQNEAQ (reference sequence). V shed 5 bases, J shed 10 bases, and the junction held 8 bases outside the gene matches. This CDR3 is CASSPRGPDEQFF. The CDR3 region has the DNA TGTGCCAGCAGCCCTAGGGGGCCAGACGAGCAGTTCTTC.

The chain couples TRBV7-2 to TRBJ2-2; 12 bases fit TRBD2. The CDR3 is made up of 18 amino acids. V shed 2 bases and J 4 bases; nucleotides not matched to a gene: 8. The germline V gene has CDR1 SGHTA and CDR2 FQGNSA. CDR3 sequence (DNA): TGTGCCAGCAGCTTAACGCTAGCGGGAGGGCTAAGCACCGGGGAGCTGTTTTTT. Its protein product is CASSLTLAGGLSTGELFF.

This clone has only one observation. V usage is TRBV5-8 and J usage is TRBJ1-2; 9 nucleotides align to TRBD1. Germline trimming cut 4 bases from V and 7 bases from J; bases unmatched to any gene: 8. This CDR3 has 14 amino acids. CDR1 is SGHTS and CDR2 is YDEGEE in the germline V gene. CDR3 nucleotides: TGTGCCAGCAGCGCCGGGACAGGGCGTATTGGCTACACCTTC. The encoded protein is CASSAGTGRIGYTF.

The chain carries TRBV7-3 and TRBJ1-1; D gene unclear. V was trimmed by 4 bases and J by 7 bases, leaving 13 bases between them. The CDR3 is 13 residues long. Germline assignment: CDR1 SGHTA and CDR2 FQGTGA. In DNA form, the CDR3 reads TGTGCCAGCAGCTCCTCATCTACCCGTGAAGCTTTCTTT. Translation: CASSSSSTREAFF.

To note about this clone: At one boundary the junction diverges from the germline segment, which might be a read error. This chain joins TRBV5-4 and TRBJ1-2; TRBD1 matches 7 bases. The length of the CDR3 is 16 residues. In germline, CDR1 is SGHNT, CDR2 YYREEE (reference sequence). CDR3 DNA sequence: TGTGCCAGCAGCTCCCCCCGGGACAGTATGTACTATGGCTACACCTTT. Translated: CASSSPRDSMYYGYTF. The variable domain in full, completed from reference TRBV5-4 and TRBJ1-2, reads ETGVTQSPTHLIKTRGQQVTLRCSSQSGHNTVSWYQQALGQGPQFIFQYYREEENGRGNFPPRFSGLQFPNYSSELNVNALELDDSALYLCASSSPRDSMYYGYTFGSGTRLTVV.

A single count supports this clone. This chain links TRBV27 with TRBJ2-7; a possible D gene is TRBD1 (6 bases). The CDR3 has 13 residues. CDR1 and CDR2 from the germline V gene are MNHEY and SMNVEV (reference sequence). V lost 8 bases, J lost 5 bases, and 16 bases lay in between. The CDR3 is CASSLTGIHEQYF. CDR3 nucleotide sequence: TGTGCCAGCTCCTTAACAGGGATCCACGAGCAGTACTTC.

Note on this clone: One end of the junction varies from germline; a read error may be responsible. The V gene is TRBV7-6, the J gene TRBJ1-4, with D tentatively TRBD1 (6 bases). There are 15 residues in the CDR3. Germline lookup yields CDR1 SGHVS and CDR2 FNYEAQ. The CDR3 spells CASSLFQGYSEKLLF. Written as DNA, the CDR3 is TGTGCCAGCAGCCTATTCCAGGGGTATTCGGAAAAACTGCTTTTT.

The chain carries TRBV6-5 and TRBJ1-5; tentative D call: TRBD1 (5 bases). V lost 8 bases and J lost 0, with 11 bases in between. The CDR3 is 14 residues long. Germline V gene lookup returns CDR1 MNHEY and CDR2 SVGAGI. The CDR3 spells CASQQGISNQPQHF. For the CDR3, the DNA is TGTGCCAGCCAGCAGGGAATTAGCAATCAGCCCCAGCATTTT.

The gene calls are TRBV24-1 and TRBJ1-2, with a tentative D call TRBD1 (5 bases). V dropped 4 bases and J dropped 4 bases, with 9 bases sitting between them. The germline gives CDR1 KGHDR, CDR2 SFDVKD. This CDR3 is built from 13 residues. The CDR3 nucleotides are TGTGCCACCAGTGAGGACACCACCTATGGCTACACCTTC. It codes for CATSEDTTYGYTF.

The rearrangement joins TRBV10-3 to TRBJ1-3, with unresolved D. Germline V gene sequence: CDR1 ENHRY, CDR2 SYGVKD. The CDR3 consists of 16 residues. V lost 1 base to trimming and J lost 0 bases, with 10 bases between them. DNA for the CDR3: TGTGCCATCAGTGAGTTCCCCTTTCTCTCTGGAAACACCATATATTTT. Amino acid sequence: CAISEFPFLSGNTIYF.

V gene TRBV30 combines with J gene TRBJ1-2; 10 positions match TRBD1. The V gene's germline CDR1 is GTSNPN and CDR2 SVGIG (reference sequence). The CDR3 has 16 amino acids. The ends lost 0 bases at V and 2 bases at J; junction bases unmatched: 6. The DNA for the CDR3 is TGTGCCTGGAGTGTTGACGGGACAGGGGCGAACTATGGCTACACCTTC. Translating gives CAWSVDGTGANYGYTF.

This clone was found a few times. Other DNA sequences of this sample code for an identical CDR3. This chain uses TRBV7-2 with TRBJ2-3; 8 positions agree with TRBD2. Germline CDR1 is SGHTA and CDR2 is FQGNSA. CDR3 length equals 16 residues. V was clipped by 1 base and J by 4 bases; unmatched bases: 7. For the CDR3, the DNA is TGTGCCAGCAGCTTAGGAGGCGGGAGGACCCCAGATACGCAGTATTTT. Its translation: CASSLGGGRTPDTQYF.

Concerning this clone: Germline and junction disagree at one end, which may indicate a read error. The chain couples TRBV2 to TRBJ1-4; D call uncertain. The CDR3 extends over 10 amino acids. The germline gives CDR1 SNHLY, CDR2 FYNNEI. This chain's CDR3 is CASSREKLLF. In nucleotides, the CDR3 is TGTGCCAGCAGCCGAGAAAAACTGCTTTTT.

The DNA of the CDR3 is TGTGCCAGCAGTTACTCTAGCGCCGCCTACAATGAGCAGTTCTTC. Protein: CASSYSSAAYNEQFF. J is TRBJ2-1 and V is TRBV6-5, with a possible D match to TRBD2 (5 bases). The CDR3 has 15 amino acids. Deletions cut 0 bases from V and 2 bases from J, with 8 bases between. CDR1 is MNHEY, CDR2 SVGAGI, per germline.

The chain uses TRBV7-8 and TRBJ2-1; D is unclear. Trimming left V 4 bases short and J 0 bases short, with 10 bases between. This CDR3 region has 15 residues. The germline CDR1 and CDR2 sequences are SGHVS and FQNEAQ. CDR3 residues: CASSSLWSSYNEQFF. The CDR3 bases are TGTGCCAGCAGCTCCTTGTGGAGCTCCTACAATGAGCAGTTCTTC.